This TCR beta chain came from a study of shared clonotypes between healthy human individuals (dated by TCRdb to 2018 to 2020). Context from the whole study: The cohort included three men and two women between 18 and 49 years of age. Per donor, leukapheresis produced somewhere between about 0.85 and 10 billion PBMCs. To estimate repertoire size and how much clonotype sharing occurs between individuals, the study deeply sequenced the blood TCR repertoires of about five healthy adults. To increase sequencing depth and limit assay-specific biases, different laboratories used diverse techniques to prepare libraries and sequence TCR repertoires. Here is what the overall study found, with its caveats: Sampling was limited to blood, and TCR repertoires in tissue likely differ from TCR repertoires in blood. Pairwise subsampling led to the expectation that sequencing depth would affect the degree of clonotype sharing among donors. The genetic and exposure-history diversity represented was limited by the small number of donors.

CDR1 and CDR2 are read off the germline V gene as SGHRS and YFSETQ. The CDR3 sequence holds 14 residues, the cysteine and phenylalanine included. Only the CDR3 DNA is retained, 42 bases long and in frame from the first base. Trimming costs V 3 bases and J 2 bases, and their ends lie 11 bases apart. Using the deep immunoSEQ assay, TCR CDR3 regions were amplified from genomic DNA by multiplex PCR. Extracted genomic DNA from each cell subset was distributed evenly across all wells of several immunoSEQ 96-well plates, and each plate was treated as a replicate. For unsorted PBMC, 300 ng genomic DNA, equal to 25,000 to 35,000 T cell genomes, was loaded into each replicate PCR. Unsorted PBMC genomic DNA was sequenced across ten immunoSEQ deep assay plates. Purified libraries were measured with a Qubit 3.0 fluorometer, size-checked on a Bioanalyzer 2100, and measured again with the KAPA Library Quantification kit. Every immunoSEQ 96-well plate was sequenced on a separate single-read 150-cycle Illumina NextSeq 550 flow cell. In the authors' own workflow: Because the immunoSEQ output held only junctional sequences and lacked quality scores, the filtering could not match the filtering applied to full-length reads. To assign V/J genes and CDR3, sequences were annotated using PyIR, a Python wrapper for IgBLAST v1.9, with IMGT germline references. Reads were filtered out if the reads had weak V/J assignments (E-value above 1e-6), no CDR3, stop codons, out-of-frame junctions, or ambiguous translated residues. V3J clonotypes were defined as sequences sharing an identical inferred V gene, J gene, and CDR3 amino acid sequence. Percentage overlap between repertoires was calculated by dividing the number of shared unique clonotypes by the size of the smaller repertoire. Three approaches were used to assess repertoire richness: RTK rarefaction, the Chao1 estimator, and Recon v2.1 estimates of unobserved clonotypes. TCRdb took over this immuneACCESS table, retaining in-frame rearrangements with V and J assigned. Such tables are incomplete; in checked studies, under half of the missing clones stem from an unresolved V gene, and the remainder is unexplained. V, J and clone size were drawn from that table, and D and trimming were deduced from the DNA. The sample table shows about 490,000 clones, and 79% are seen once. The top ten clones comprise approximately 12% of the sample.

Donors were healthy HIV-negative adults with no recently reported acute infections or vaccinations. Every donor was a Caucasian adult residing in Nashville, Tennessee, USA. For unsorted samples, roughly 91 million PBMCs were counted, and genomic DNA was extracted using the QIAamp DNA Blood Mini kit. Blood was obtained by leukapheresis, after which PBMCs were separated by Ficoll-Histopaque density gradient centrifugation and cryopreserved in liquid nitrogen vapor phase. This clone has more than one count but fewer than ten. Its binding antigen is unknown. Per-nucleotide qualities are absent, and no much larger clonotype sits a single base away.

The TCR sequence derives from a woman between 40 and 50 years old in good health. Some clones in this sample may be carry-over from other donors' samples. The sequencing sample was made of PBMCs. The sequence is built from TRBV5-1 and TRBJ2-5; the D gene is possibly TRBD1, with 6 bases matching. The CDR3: CASSSDSFQETQYF. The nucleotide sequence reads TGCGCCAGCAGCTCGGACAGTTTTCAAGAGACCCAGTACTTC.